This TCR beta chain derives from a study of T cell changes during pregnancy in multiple sclerosis. Here immunoSEQ multiplex PCR was the method, and the copy in TCRdb shows in-frame clones only, minus some. The repertoire holds about 36,000 clones, roughly 91% seen once, with 0.45% to 0.5% in the top ten. Material: CD4+ T cells from peripheral blood mononuclear cells, obtained in the second trimester of pregnancy. The receptor comes from a female donor in good health, enrolled as a control in a pregnancy study.

CDR3 sequence reads: CASRAQQGGTQYF. In DNA, the CDR3 is TGTGCCAGCAGGGCTCAACAGGGTGGTACGCAGTATTTT. J is TRBJ2-3 and V is TRBV2; tentative D call: TRBD1 (6 bases). V was trimmed by 6 bases and J by 8 bases, leaving 15 bases between them. There are 13 residues in the CDR3. Germline V gene lookup returns CDR1 SNHLY and CDR2 FYNNEI.